The T cell receptor beta chain under discussion was sequenced for a study of CD8+CD57+ T cells in acquired aplastic anemia. V dropped 0 bases and J dropped 6; count of bases not matched to a gene: 0. Germline V gene sequence: CDR1 MRHNA, CDR2 SNTAGT. CDR3 size: 16 residues. Genomic DNA served as template for TCR beta VDJ and CDR3 profiling. Via MiXCR, TCRdb re-called the reads, giving one row per CDR3 protein. The sample records hundreds of thousands of distinct CDR3 sequences, around 30% being singletons. Broader study findings: Between patients and controls, roughly 29 CD8+ CDR3 sequences were found in common.

This clonotype was detected a few times. Its antigen is not identified. Flow cytometry had shown expanded CD8+CD57+ cells in the patients chosen for sequencing. Every patient had severe acquired aplastic anemia. V and J are TRBV6-4 and TRBJ1-6; 12 bases agree with TRBD1. The origin of this receptor is a human donor with aplastic anemia. The specimen sequenced was sorted CD4+, CD8+, or CD8+CD57+ T cells (not recorded which) from PBMCs. The CDR3 protein is CASSDSGQGANSPLHF. Written as DNA, the CDR3 is TGTGCCAGCAGTGACTCGGGACAGGGGGCTAATTCACCCCTCCACTTT.